This T cell receptor (beta chain) was found in a study of cytomegalovirus exposure and HLA in healthy donors. Findings and limits, study-wide: TCR beta chains numbering approximately 150 were designated cytomegalovirus-associated.

Germline V gives CDR1 SGHNT, CDR2 YYREEE (reference sequence). Trimming pared 2 bases from V and 1 base from J, leaving 7 bases between. This CDR3 contains 13 residues. As regards this clone: The antigen remains undetermined.

It was with 60 Vbeta and 13 Jbeta primers that the PCR ran. TCRdb's table, derived via immunoSEQ multiplex PCR, lists solely in-frame clones and lacks some. The table records around 170,000 clones, approximately 80% of them present only once. Sequencing input: PBMCs. The rearrangement uses TRBV5-4 and TRBJ2-7; D not certain. The receptor's source is a woman in her forties or fifties in good health and CMV-seropositive. The CDR3 here is CASSFRSSYEQYF. CDR3 bases: TGTGCCAGCAGCTTCAGATCATCCTACGAGCAGTACTTC.